This T cell receptor (beta chain) was observed in a study of cytomegalovirus exposure and HLA in healthy donors. Broader study findings: Per a later analysis, approximately 16,000 TCR beta sequences showed association with HLA alleles at 0.05 false discovery rate. Cytomegalovirus association was assigned to approximately 160 TCR beta chains. In an earlier analysis, in roughly 600 donors, most V segments appeared productive either ~90% or ~30% of the time. High specificity and sensitivity for cytomegalovirus status were reported for the classifier.

Turning to this clone: Its target is not known.

Trimming took 0 bases from V and 4 from J, leaving 12 bases between them. The CDR3 length is 15 residues. The germline V gene encodes CDR1 LNHNV and CDR2 YYDKDF (reference sequence). This PCR relied on a set of 60 Vbeta primers and 13 Jbeta primers. The data were produced by immunoSEQ multiplex PCR, yet TCRdb's version contains in-frame clones alone and is incomplete. The sample holds 150,000 to 200,000 clones; over 60% are singletons and the top ten take 0.85% to 1.4%. The chain is built from TRBV15 and TRBJ1-2; D perhaps matches TRBD1 (5 bases). The clonotype originates from a woman aged 40 to 55 in good health and CMV-seronegative. Sequences were obtained from PBMCs. Written as DNA, the CDR3 is TGTGCCACCAGCAGAGATAAAGGGGCTGGCTATGGCTACACCTTC. This gives the protein CATSRDKGAGYGYTF. Variable domain in full (rest from reference TRBV15 and TRBJ1-2): DAMVIQNPRYQVTQFGKPVTLSCSQTLNHNVMYWYQQKSSQAPKLLFHYYDKDFNNEADTPDNFQSRRPNTSFCFLDIRSPGLGDTAMYLCATSRDKGAGYGYTFGSGTRLTVV.